These T cell receptor beta chains were read from a single sample in a study of cytomegalovirus exposure and HLA in healthy donors. Only in-frame clones appear in the TCRdb table, and some are missing; sequencing was by immunoSEQ multiplex PCR. The data contain some 88,000 clones, approximately 63% of them singletons. The specimen was PBMCs. The receptor source for this set is a woman aged 30 to 39 in good health and CMV-seronegative. Both conserved end residues are part of each CDR3.

TRBV5-1,TRBJ2-1,CASSRTSGSFYNEQFF
TRBV5-1,TRBJ1-1,CASSWNTGRTEAFF
TRBV7-9,TRBJ2-3,CASSLESSGAFEYF
TRBV6-6,TRBJ1-2,CASRTTGSNYGYTF
TRBV28,TRBJ2-7,CASSFGLAGPSYEQYF
TRBV19,TRBJ1-2,CASSIVTGPYGYTF
TRBV27,TRBJ2-2,CASTTMTVANTGELFF
TRBV6-5,TRBJ2-2,CASSPGGDGGELFF
TRBV10-1,TRBJ2-2,CASSEQLFGSTGELFF
TRBV21-1,TRBJ2-1,CASSKGLAGALYNEQFF
TRBV19,TRBJ2-7,CASSIKRGAYEQYF
TRBV5-1,TRBJ1-4,CASSVTGPYNEKLFF
TRBV10-1,TRBJ1-1,CASSELRGSTEAFF
TRBV10-1,TRBJ2-5,CASSGGGTAEETQYF
TRBV7-2,TRBJ1-6,CASSPEGRSNSPLHF
TRBV10-1,TRBJ2-5,CASSQDRAETQYF
TRBV7-2,TRBJ2-7,CASSYGLTYEQYF
TRBV11-2,TRBJ2-7,CASSFLVAGGNEQYF
TRBV9,TRBJ2-7,CASSAGTSLGGYEQYF
TRBV6-5,TRBJ1-1,CASSYVPGQGNTEAFF
TRBV5-4,TRBJ1-1,CASSLDLRFLEAFF
TRBV18,TRBJ1-1,CASGSGEIGAEAFF
TRBV29-1,TRBJ2-3,CSVSGSFSTDTQYF
TRBV6-6,TRBJ1-5,CASSLREGVGNQPQHF
TRBV29-1,TRBJ2-7,CSGTLPGGVEYF
TRBV18,TRBJ2-7,CASSSLREGRSEQYF
TRBV19,TRBJ2-1,CASSINMGQDNEQFF
TRBV29-1,TRBJ1-2,CSVSWTGGYGYTF
TRBV5-1,TRBJ1-2,CASSRDRPYGYTF
TRBV5-6,TRBJ1-2,CASRRERSYTF
TRBV6-5,TRBJ1-2,CASSPGQYGYTF
TRBV27,TRBJ2-3,CASSLFQGLLSPNTQYF
TRBV29-1,TRBJ1-2,CSVFGGFGYTF
TRBV5-4,TRBJ1-2,CASSLAGDRYGYTF
TRBV6-5,TRBJ1-1,CASSYDKPQNTEAFF
TRBV7-9,TRBJ2-1,CASSSSPGRGAGEQFF
TRBV7-9,TRBJ2-3,CASSAQVLAEGDTQYF
TRBV6-1,TRBJ1-3,CASSEGVRGNTIYF
TRBV5-4,TRBJ1-1,CASSRGKNTEAFF
TRBV7-7,TRBJ2-2,CASSPINANTGELFF
TRBV7-3,TRBJ2-1,CASSSSGRSYNEQFF
TRBV19,TRBJ1-2,CASRGGRRINYGYTF
TRBV27,TRBJ2-2,CASSPRQVYTGELFF
TRBV5-1,TRBJ2-7,CASSLGAGISYEQYF
TRBV19,TRBJ1-5,CASSIPGVGNQPQHF
TRBV7-9,TRBJ2-1,CASIPSGSEEQFF
TRBV7-9,TRBJ2-3,CASSSRTRSTDTQYF
TRBV19,TRBJ1-5,CASTGTGWQPQHF
TRBV11-2,TRBJ1-1,CASSTLQGKNTEAFF
TRBV2,TRBJ2-5,CASSGPSGGSETQYF
TRBV5-6,TRBJ1-5,CASSSDPQATPQHF
TRBV2,TRBJ2-7,CASSGSPRSHSYEQYF
TRBV5-1,TRBJ1-2,CASSLGQRSDGYTF
TRBV7-6,TRBJ2-3,CASSYRFTDTQYF
TRBV6-5,TRBJ2-7,CASSNRQHYEQYF